This T cell receptor (beta chain) is drawn from a study of blood T cells in healthy people across ages (dated by TCRdb to 2014 to 2015). Study-level background: Template switching captured roughly one uniquely barcoded TCR beta cDNA molecule per two T cells in model experiments. To track age-related changes in TCR beta repertoire diversity, the study relied on deep sequencing normalized with unique cDNA molecular identifiers. For two donors (one aged 18 to 30 and one aged 80 or older), the study analyzed two additional independent replicas of 1 million unique cDNA reads from the same blood draw. The donors were divided into four age groups: young (average around 16 years), middle-aged (approximately 39), aged (about 62) and long-lived (82). General conclusions and limits of the study: The percentage of naive T cells measured by flow cytometry correlated strongly with observed TCR beta diversity. Donor CMV infection status was unknown, potentially confounding age-related changes in expanded clonotypes. Compared with the aged group, more naive CD4+ T cells, fewer expanded clones and increased TCR diversity were shown by the long-lived group, suggesting age selection. Observed TCR beta diversity per million T cells fell roughly linearly with age, and a significant reduction was already apparent by age around 40. Estimates of total diversity based on one million sequenced T cells were regarded as lower bounds and as underestimates. Bulk unsorted PBMC profiling prevented conclusive comparison of naive and antigen-experienced compartments.

To note about this clonotype: No antigen is known for it. Nothing much larger sits one base from this clone, and base qualities are not available.

Systemically healthy Caucasian individuals from Russia, around 39 in total and aged roughly 6 to 95 years, were included as donors. Around 10 milliliters of peripheral blood were collected from each donor into EDTA-treated Vacutainer tubes. Ficoll-Paque density-gradient centrifugation was used to isolate PBMCs, with at least 6 million per sample. Total RNA, at least 6 micrograms per sample, was extracted from PBMCs with Trizol reagent. For every donor, flow cytometry on a PBMC aliquot measured the percentage of naive CD45RAhigh/CD27high T cells. Libraries were constructed by 5' RACE. TCRdb lists the instrument as Illumina HiSeq 2500. A second PCR of roughly 6 to 12 cycles was run with a J-beta primer mix and a sample-barcoded 5' primer. A template-switch 5' adaptor carrying 12 random nucleotides introduced a unique molecular identifier onto each TCR beta cDNA molecule. At least 2.5 million CDR3-containing paired-end reads were obtained from each sample. First-strand cDNA was synthesized from all RNA with the Mint cDNA synthesis kit, primed by a TRBC-specific oligonucleotide. Following uracil-DNA glycosylase treatment, all cDNA underwent a first 18-cycle PCR with the universal primers M1SS and BC2_uni_R. Per the authors' processing: Normalization of each sample was performed by random selection of 1 million high-quality reads, each carrying a distinct molecular identifier. Reads with shared molecular identifiers were discarded instead of being binned into consensus sequences. CDR3 identification, clonotype clustering and error correction used MiTCR with a Q25 quality threshold and the strictest error-elimination algorithm. A nonparametric unseen species model using Euler transformation provided a lower-bound estimate of total TCR beta diversity. The public reads were reanalyzed by TCRdb: fastp trimming at Q25, MiXCR alignment, in-frame beta chains only. Rows matching on CDR3 protein sequence are summarized as one entry with the most common DNA and genes. TCRdb, not the authors, supplied the V and J calls. For this sample the table gives a few hundred thousand distinct CDR3 sequences, of which approximately 26% were detected only once. The ten biggest clones cover about 3.9% of the sample.

The CDR3 contains 16 residues, cysteine and phenylalanine counted. Left in the record is the CDR3 DNA by itself, 48 bases read in frame from the first base. CDR1 and CDR2, looked up from the germline V gene (reference sequence), are LGHDT and YNNKEL. V has 4 bases trimmed and J has 7 bases trimmed; junction bases matching no gene number 12. These data were also reused for a study on T cells of mothers and their children. The second publication reports: The donors were nine systemically healthy Caucasian individuals, made up of three mothers and their six children. cDNA synthesis consumed the entire amount of extracted RNA, loaded at around 1.5 ug RNA in each 15 ul reaction. In the second PCR, the M1S primer added sample barcodes and 2-4 random nucleotides. Each mother yielded over 8 million TCR beta CDR3 reads and each child 3 million to 3.5 million reads. TCR recombination output is similarly shaped by thymic selection in related and unrelated pairs, with a minor effect exerted by inherited differences. Normalized repertoire overlap was always found to be slightly, but never significantly, higher in related mother-child pairs than in unrelated mother-child pairs. No persistent microchimeric T cell clones were detected, at a sensitivity of roughly 96 clones per million clonotypes. In the study, deep NGS was used to compare the TCR beta repertoires of mothers and children, and features distinguishing related mother-child pairs from unrelated individuals were sought. On average, the children were about 10 +/- 4 years old, while the mothers were 40 +/- 4 years old. Libraries were sequenced on Illumina HiSeq 2000 with 100+100 nt paired-end reads after adapter ligation with NEBNext reagents. Mother and child libraries were prepared a month apart and sequenced in separate runs to prevent cross-contamination. Between roughly 500,000 and 2,000,000 distinct TCR beta clonotypes were identified per donor. Naive TCR beta clonotypes were estimated from low-frequency clonotypes matched to each donor's FACS-determined naive share, without sorting.

The chain is assembled from TRBV3-1 and TRBJ1-4; TRBD1 fits 7 bases in the junction. Sample: blood. This sequence originates from a boy between 2 and 10 years old in good health. Here is the DNA: TGTGCCAGCAGCCCTCACGGCACAGGGGAGAGTGAAAAACTGTTTTTT. It encodes CASSPHGTGESEKLFF.